One and the same sample provided the 19 T cell receptor beta chains below, sequenced in a study of T cell responses to AZD1222 COVID-19 vaccine. The table came from immunoSEQ multiplex PCR; TCRdb's copy has only in-frame clones and leaves some out. The sample lists under 200,000 clones; 85% to 95% were seen once. Sequences were derived from peripheral blood, sampled on day 0 of AZD1222 vaccination. Receptor source: an adult in good health.

The genes are TRBV19 and TRBJ1-3, with TRBD1 as a possible D gene (5 bases). Germline V lookup: CDR1 LNHDA, CDR2 SQIVND (reference sequence). The CDR3 extends over 15 amino acids. V was cut by 5 bases and J by 1 base, with 12 bases left in between. The CDR3 nucleotides read TGTGCCAGTAGTGCAACCCAGGGATCTGGAAACACCATATATTTT. Translation: CASSATQGSGNTIYF. Full variable domain (missing parts from reference TRBV19 and TRBJ1-3): DGGITQSPKYLFRKEGQNVTLSCEQNLNHDAMYWYRQDPGQGLRLIYYSQIVNDFQKGDIAEGYSVSREKKESFPLTVTSAQKNPTAFYLCASSATQGSGNTIYFGEGSWLTVV.

This clone was seen a single time. J is TRBJ2-5 and V is TRBV5-1, with TRBD2 matching over 11 bases. Germline CDR1 and CDR2: SGHRS and YFSETQ. The J segment lost 1 base and the V segment lost 4 bases, leaving 6 bases of the junction unmatched. The CDR3 has 16 residues. The CDR3 is CASSRLSGGVQETQYF. As DNA, the CDR3 is TGCGCCAGCAGCCGGCTTAGCGGGGGGGTCCAAGAGACCCAGTACTTC.

The chain has TRBV30 and TRBJ2-3; 7 positions agree with TRBD1. Germline assignment: CDR1 GTSNPN and CDR2 SVGIG (reference sequence). Trimming cost V 3 bases and J 0 bases; bases outside gene matches: 0. The CDR3 has 13 amino acids. The CDR3 DNA reads TGTGCCTGGAGGGACAGGAGCACAGATACGCAGTATTTT. It yields the protein CAWRDRSTDTQYF.

This chain uses TRBV7-3 with TRBJ1-1; 7 bases are shared with TRBD1. The CDR3 consists of 14 residues. The germline gives CDR1 SGHTA, CDR2 FQGTGA. The V segment lost 5 bases and the J segment 5 bases; nucleotides outside the gene matches: 8. The CDR3 is CASSPWGGQTEAFF. The CDR3 DNA reads as TGTGCCAGCAGCCCCTGGGGGGGACAGACTGAAGCTTTCTTT.

This CDR3 is CASSLEASYSYEQYF. The DNA for the CDR3 is TGCGCCAGCAGCTTGGAGGCCTCTTACTCCTACGAGCAGTACTTC. The J gene is TRBJ2-7, the V gene TRBV5-1; D not resolved. The V gene lost 0 bases and the J gene lost 0 bases, with 10 bases spanning the gap. Germline-derived CDR1 and CDR2 are SGHRS and YFSETQ. CDR3 length: 15 amino acids.

CDR3 bases: TGTGCCAGCAAGAGAGGGGGCACAGGGGAGACCCAGTACTTC. This gives the protein CASKRGGTGETQYF. The chain carries TRBV7-2 and TRBJ2-5, with TRBD1 matching over 7 bases. This CDR3 has 14 residues. Trimming cost V 7 bases and J 5 bases; bases outside gene matches: 10. The V gene's germline CDR1 is SGHTA and CDR2 FQGNSA.

The CDR3 bases are TGTGCCAGCAGCCAAGGACAGGGGATTGTTGAAAAACTGTTTTTT. It translates to CASSQGQGIVEKLFF. This chain connects TRBV7-9 to TRBJ1-4, with 9 bases that match TRBD1. J was trimmed by 7 bases and V by 5 bases; bases with no gene match: 8. The CDR3 has 15 amino acids. Germline V gene data show CDR1 as SEHNR and CDR2 as FQNEAQ (reference sequence).

CDR3 in amino acids: CASRSSGGALETQYF. CDR3 DNA: TGTGCCAGCAGATCTAGCGGGGGGGCGTTAGAGACCCAGTACTTC. The chain joins TRBV6-5 to TRBJ2-5, with 12 bases lining up with TRBD2. V was clipped by 6 bases and J by 4 bases; unmatched bases: 6. Germline CDR1 MNHEY, CDR2 SVGAGI. The CDR3 has 15 amino acids.

The V call is TRBV7-3, the J call TRBJ1-2, with D possibly TRBD1 on 5 matching bases. CDR1 is SGHTA, CDR2 FQGTGA, per germline. CDR3 length equals 14 residues. Trimming stripped 5 bases from V and 4 bases from J, with 14 bases between. In DNA form, the CDR3 reads TGTGCCAGCAGCCTAGGTCAGGGTGGCTATGGCTACACCTTC. Its protein is CASSLGQGGYGYTF.

The table lists this clone with a count of one. The CDR3: CSAGPPQGRGTEAFF. As DNA, the CDR3 is TGCAGCGCCGGACCCCCACAGGGGCGAGGCACTGAAGCTTTCTTT. J is TRBJ1-1 and V is TRBV29-1; TRBD1 agrees at 7 bases. V shed 7 bases, J shed 4 bases, and the junction held 15 bases outside the gene matches. The length of the CDR3 is 15 residues. Germline values: CDR1 SQVTM, CDR2 ANQGSEA.

CDR3 coding DNA: TGTGCCAGCAGCCGACGGCTGCTAGGCTACACCTTC. Protein: CASSRRLLGYTF. V usage is TRBV5-6 and J usage is TRBJ1-2, with D uncertain. Deletions cut 4 bases from V and 8 bases from J, with 12 bases between. The length of the CDR3 is 12 residues. Looked up from germline, CDR1 is SGHDT and CDR2 is YYEEEE.

This chain joins TRBV7-9 and TRBJ1-2; D is unclear. The V and J ends lost 3 bases and 3 bases respectively, with 11 bases between them. The CDR3 runs 14 residues. The germline V gene has CDR1 SEHNR and CDR2 FQNEAQ (reference sequence). CDR3 coding DNA: TGTGCCAGCAGCTTGGGCGGGAGTTACTATGGCTACACCTTC. Translated, it gives CASSLGGSYYGYTF.

V gene TRBV15 combines with J gene TRBJ1-1; perhaps TRBD1 as D (5 bases). There are 19 residues in the CDR3. Per germline, CDR1 LNHNV and CDR2 YYDKDF (reference sequence). With 0 bases removed from V and 0 bases from J, the gap between germline ends came to 20 bases. In DNA, the CDR3 is TGTGCCACCAGCAGAGATTACGGGCCGGACACGATTATGAACACTGAAGCTTTCTTT. Amino acids: CATSRDYGPDTIMNTEAFF.

The chain employs TRBV19 and TRBJ1-1; no definite D call. This CDR3 is 13 amino acids long. Germline CDR1 and CDR2: LNHDA and SQIVND (reference sequence). V lost 7 bases, J lost 7 bases, and 16 bases lay in between. CDR3 bases: TGTGCCAGTACCGAGGAGAGGGTTGGTGAAGCTTTCTTT. This encodes CASTEERVGEAFF.

V and J are TRBV18 and TRBJ2-2; 7 bases fit TRBD1. V was clipped by 5 bases and J by 6 bases; unmatched bases: 9. The CDR3 totals 15 residues. Germline V gives CDR1 KGHSH, CDR2 LQKENI. DNA of the CDR3: TGTGCCAGCTCAACCTCGACAGGGTCCGCCGGGGAGCTGTTTTTT. It yields the protein CASSTSTGSAGELFF.

V gene TRBV15 combines with J gene TRBJ1-1, with unresolved D. Trimming pared 0 bases from V and 1 base from J, leaving 9 bases between. CDR3 length: 15 residues. The germline V gene has CDR1 LNHNV and CDR2 YYDKDF (reference sequence). The CDR3 loop is CATSRDQRANTEAFF. The DNA for the CDR3 is TGTGCCACCAGCAGAGATCAACGGGCGAACACTGAAGCTTTCTTT.

V gene TRBV6-6 combines with J gene TRBJ1-5; TRBD1 is a possible D gene (6 bases). The CDR3 length is 15 residues. The germline V gene has CDR1 MNHNY and CDR2 SVGAGI (reference sequence). With 8 bases removed from V and 4 bases from J, the gap between germline ends came to 18 bases. Here the CDR3 DNA reads TGTGCCAGCGGAAGCCCAGGGGACGGGAATCAGCCCCAGCATTTT. As protein: CASGSPGDGNQPQHF.

CDR3 DNA: TGTGCCAGCAGTGAAGCGTCAGGGGGAAGCAATCAGCCCCAGCATTTT. It translates to CASSEASGGSNQPQHF. The chain combines TRBV6-1 with TRBJ1-5, with 7 bases identical to TRBD1. The trim removed 0 bases at V and 1 base at J, leaving 3 bases unmatched. Germline-derived CDR1 and CDR2 are MNHNS and SASEGT. The CDR3 loop spans 16 amino acids.

This clone was found a few times. The rearrangement links TRBV5-1 to TRBJ2-5; D gene uncertain. The V and J ends lost 2 bases and 3 bases respectively, with 11 bases between them. Germline V gene lookup returns CDR1 SGHRS and CDR2 YFSETQ. This CDR3 comprises 14 residues. CDR3 sequence reads: CASSLVGLKETQYF. The CDR3 region has the DNA TGCGCCAGCAGCTTAGTAGGGCTGAAAGAGACCCAGTACTTC.